This T cell receptor (beta chain) was observed in a study of T cells after yellow fever vaccination. Conversion of TCR transcripts into cDNA relied on 5'RACE template switching, which added a universal primer site and UMIs. Each CDR3 protein is one row after TCRdb ran MiXCR on the 5' RACE reads. The sample lists 150,000 to 200,000 distinct CDR3 sequences; 9.5% to 11% were seen once. There are 15 residues in the CDR3. Germline CDR1 is SGHAT and CDR2 is FQNNGV. V was trimmed by 1 base and J by 4 bases, leaving 11 bases between them. This clonotype was counted between two and nine times. The rearrangement joins TRBV11-2 to TRBJ2-1, with D possibly being TRBD2 (6 bases). The sequence was collected from a man aged 18 to 30 who received the YFV17D yellow fever vaccine. This specimen consisted of CD8+ T cells sorted from PBMCs, obtained 15 days after the yellow fever booster vaccination. The CDR3 reads CASSLGEGGYNEQFF. The CDR3, as DNA: TGTGCCAGCAGCTTAGGTGAGGGAGGTTACAATGAGCAGTTCTTC. The variable domain in full, with the rest retrieved from reference TRBV11-2 and TRBJ2-1, is EAGVAQSPRYKIIEKRQSVAFWCNPISGHATLYWYQQILGQGPKLLIQFQNNGVVDDSQLPKDRFSAERLKGVDSTLKIQPAKLEDSAVYLCASSLGEGGYNEQFFGPGTRLTVL.